This entry is about one T cell receptor beta chain. These data belong to a study of shared clonotypes between healthy human individuals. This CDR3 contains 14 residues. Trimming at V came to 4 bases and at J to 7 bases, leaving 8 bases not matched to a gene. Germline CDR1 SQVTM, CDR2 ANQGSEA. TCRdb keeps only in-frame clones here, not all; method: immunoSEQ multiplex PCR. The sample includes 2,500,000 or so clones, approximately 93% of them seen just once. The clonotype was recovered from a man between 18 and 35 years old in good health. Some clones in this sample may be carry-over from other donors' samples. Material: naive CD4+ T cells from PBMCs. Subset indicated: CD45RA+ positively selected. This chain links TRBV29-1 with TRBJ2-1; 9 nucleotides agree with TRBD2. CDR3 nucleotide sequence: TGCAGCGTTGGCATTGCGGGAGGGCCGAATGAGCAGTTCTTC. Its protein product is CSVGIAGGPNEQFF.